This entry describes one TCR beta chain. The data derive from a study of cytomegalovirus exposure and HLA in healthy donors. Researchers ran the PCR with 60 Vbeta and 13 Jbeta primers. The method was immunoSEQ multiplex PCR; TCRdb's version includes in-frame clones alone and lacks a portion of them. The sample has about 180,000 clones, approximately 80% seen once. The source is a girl between 5 and 17 years old in good health and CMV-seropositive. Specimen: PBMCs.

CDR3 amino acids: CATTGPAGGPRETQYF. CDR3 DNA sequence: TGTGCCACCACGGGGCCAGCGGGAGGACCCAGGGAGACCCAGTACTTC. V is TRBV10-3 and J is TRBJ2-5; 9 nucleotides line up with TRBD2. With V trimmed by 10 bases and J by 5 bases, 17 bases remained unmatched. From germline, CDR1 is ENHRY and CDR2 SYGVKD. The length of the CDR3 is 16 residues.